A single sample is the source of the 6 T cell receptor beta chains below, sequenced in a study of Graves' ophthalmopathy and Graves' hyperthyroidism. RNA transcripts were the source from which TCR beta CDR3 regions were amplified. Scientists carried out first-round RT-PCR using HTBI primers and then a second-round multiplex PCR. TCRdb re-called the multiplex PCR reads through MiXCR, storing one row per CDR3 protein. The table has approximately 410,000 distinct CDR3 sequences, 15% seen once. Sequenced input: peripheral blood. These receptors all stem from a young woman with stable Graves' hyperthyroidism.

This clonotype has only a few counts. This chain's CDR3 is CASTSGTGNDQPQHF. DNA for the CDR3: TGTGCCAGCACCTCCGGGACAGGGAATGATCAGCCCCAGCATTTT. The rearrangement uses TRBV12-3 or TRBV12-4 and TRBJ1-5, with 9 bases lining up with TRBD1. The trim removed 7 bases at V and 5 bases at J, leaving 9 bases unmatched. CDR3 length: 15 residues.

This clonotype was seen repeatedly, ten times or more. The chain is built from TRBV19 and TRBJ1-2; TRBD1 agrees at 8 bases. CDR1 and CDR2 from the germline V gene are LNHDA and SQIVND (reference sequence). Trimming cost V 3 bases and J 6 bases; bases outside gene matches: 3. The CDR3 has 13 residues. CDR3: CASSIDRGDGYTF. CDR3 coding DNA: TGTGCCAGTAGTATTGACAGGGGAGATGGCTACACCTTC.

This clonotype was seen at least ten times. V usage is TRBV5-1 and J usage is TRBJ2-7, with 7 positions matching TRBD1. V shed 5 bases, J shed 2 bases, and the junction held 7 bases outside the gene matches. The CDR3 is 14 amino acids. Germline CDR1 SGHRS, CDR2 YFSETQ. The CDR3 nucleotides are TGCGCCAGCAGAAAGGGGCAGGGGGCCTACGAGCAGTACTTC. It specifies CASRKGQGAYEQYF.

This chain links TRBV6-5 with TRBJ2-3; possibly TRBD1 for D (6 bases). Per the germline V gene, CDR1 is MNHEY and CDR2 is SVGAGI. Trimming took off 0 bases at V and 1 base at J, with 8 bases between the two ends. The CDR3 has 15 residues. The CDR3 DNA is TGTGCCAGCAGTTACTCCCCAGGGGGCACAGATACGCAGTATTTT. This sequence encodes CASSYSPGGTDTQYF.

This clonotype was detected only a few times. V gene TRBV27 combines with J gene TRBJ2-2, with D perhaps matching TRBD1 or TRBD2 (5 bases each). Looked up from germline, CDR1 is MNHEY and CDR2 is SMNVEV (reference sequence). This CDR3 contains 14 residues. Between the trimmed V and J ends, which lost 8 bases and 5 bases, there was a span of 15 bases. Written as DNA, the CDR3 is TGTGCCAGCTGGGACCGGGAAATAACCGGGGAGCTGTTTTTT. Translated: CASWDREITGELFF.

This clonotype was observed at least ten times. The V gene is TRBV6-1, the J gene TRBJ1-1, with D unresolved. The CDR3 is 14 amino acids. Germline loops: CDR1 MNHNS, CDR2 SASEGT. The germline V and J ends were trimmed by 5 bases and 7 bases, with 17 bases remaining between them. For the CDR3, the DNA is TGTGCCAGCAGTCCCCGGCCAAGGCCGATTGAAGCTTTCTTT. It encodes CASSPRPRPIEAFF.